This T cell receptor (beta chain) originates from a study of cytomegalovirus exposure and HLA in healthy donors. Vbeta (60) and Jbeta (13) primers were used in the PCR. Here immunoSEQ multiplex PCR was the method, and the copy in TCRdb shows in-frame clones only, minus some. The sample yields about 120,000 clones, 66% seen once. V shed 6 bases and J shed 0 bases, with 5 bases lying between them. The CDR3 runs to 13 residues. The germline V gene encodes CDR1 WNHNN and CDR2 SYGVQD (reference sequence). The J gene is TRBJ2-2, the V gene TRBV10-1; the D is unclear. This receptor was identified in a man between 18 and 35 years old in good health and CMV-seronegative. The specimen was PBMCs. As DNA, the CDR3 is TGCGCCAGCAGCAGGACGAACACCGGGGAGCTGTTTTTT. Translation: CASSRTNTGELFF.